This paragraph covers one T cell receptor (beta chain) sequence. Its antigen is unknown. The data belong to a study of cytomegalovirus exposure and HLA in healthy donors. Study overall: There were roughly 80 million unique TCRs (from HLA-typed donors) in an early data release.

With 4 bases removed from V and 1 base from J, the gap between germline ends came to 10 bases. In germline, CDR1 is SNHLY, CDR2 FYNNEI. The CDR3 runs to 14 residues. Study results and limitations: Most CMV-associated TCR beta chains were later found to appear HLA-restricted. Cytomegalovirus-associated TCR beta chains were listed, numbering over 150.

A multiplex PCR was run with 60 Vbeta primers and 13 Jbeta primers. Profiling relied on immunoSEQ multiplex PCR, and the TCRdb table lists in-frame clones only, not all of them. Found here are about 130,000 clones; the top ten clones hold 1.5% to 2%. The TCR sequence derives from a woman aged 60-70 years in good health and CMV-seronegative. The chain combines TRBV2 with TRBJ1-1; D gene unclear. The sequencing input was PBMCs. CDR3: CASSVGNQNTEAFF. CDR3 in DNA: TGTGCCAGCAGTGTGGGCAACCAGAACACTGAAGCTTTCTTT.